The next 8 T cell receptor beta chains were all read from a single sample in a study of cytomegalovirus exposure and HLA in healthy donors. PCR primers comprised 60 Vbeta and 13 Jbeta primers. The assay was immunoSEQ multiplex PCR, and TCRdb's table has in-frame clones only and misses some. Of more than 150,000 clones listed, around 72% are singletons. The specimen sequenced was PBMCs. The receptors derive from a woman aged 45-65 years in good health and CMV-seropositive.

The sample holds a few counts of this clone. The chain employs TRBV4-2 and TRBJ2-7; the match to TRBD2 covers 12 bases. CDR1 is LGHNA, CDR2 YNFKEQ, per germline. V shed 4 bases and J 6 bases; nucleotides not matched to a gene: 13. The CDR3 spans 17 residues. The CDR3: CASSPRLAGGPQGEQYF. The CDR3 coding sequence is TGTGCCAGCAGCCCCCGGCTAGCGGGAGGGCCGCAGGGCGAGCAGTACTTC.

The table lists this clone with a few counts. The chain uses TRBV6-5 and TRBJ2-7; 7 nucleotides match TRBD1. The V gene end was trimmed by 4 bases and the J gene end by 2 bases; junction bases not matched to a gene: 5. Germline CDR1 MNHEY, CDR2 SVGAGI. The CDR3 consists of 14 residues. For the CDR3, the DNA is TGTGCCAGCAGTTCGAGGACAGGACCCTACGAGCAGTACTTC. Amino acids: CASSSRTGPYEQYF.

V gene TRBV18 combines with J gene TRBJ2-7; 14 nucleotides line up with TRBD2. The CDR3 runs 17 residues. Germline V gene lookup returns CDR1 KGHSH and CDR2 LQKENI. Unmatched junction bases numbered 9, after V lost 3 bases and J lost 5 bases. The CDR3: CASSPLGTSGRSDEQYF. In DNA, the CDR3 is TGTGCCAGCTCACCTCTCGGGACTAGCGGGAGATCTGACGAGCAGTACTTC.

The J gene is TRBJ1-5, the V gene TRBV10-2, with D perhaps matching TRBD1 (6 bases). Germline V CDR1 and CDR2: WSHSY, SAAADI. The CDR3 has 15 amino acids. V was cut by 4 bases and J by 4 bases, with 14 bases left in between. The CDR3 reads CASSVTGQGNQPQHF. CDR3 DNA sequence: TGCGCCAGCAGTGTGACAGGACAAGGGAATCAGCCCCAGCATTTT.

Points on this clone: Germline and junction disagree at one end, which may indicate a read error. The chain couples TRBV9 to TRBJ1-1; no definite D call. CDR1 SGDLS and CDR2 YYNGEE come from the germline V gene. CDR3 length: 15 amino acids. The CDR3 loop is CAGSVVSGLNTEAFF. CDR3 bases: TGTGCCGGCAGCGTAGTTTCAGGATTGAACACTGAAGCTTTCTTT.

The genes are TRBV27 and TRBJ2-7; 7 bases fit TRBD1. Per germline, CDR1 MNHEY and CDR2 SMNVEV (reference sequence). CDR3 length: 15 residues. J was trimmed by 0 bases and V by 2 bases; bases with no gene match: 4. CDR3 DNA: TGTGCCAGCAGTTTAACTGGGACAGTCTCCTACGAGCAGTACTTC. It specifies CASSLTGTVSYEQYF.

This clone was seen more than once but under ten times. The genes are TRBV10-2 and TRBJ1-5; D unresolved. The CDR3 length is 13 residues. Trimming took off 0 bases at V and 7 bases at J, with 7 bases between the two ends. Germline V gene lookup returns CDR1 WSHSY and CDR2 SAAADI. The CDR3 reads CASSESLWQPQHF. The CDR3 DNA sequence: TGCGCCAGCAGTGAGTCCCTATGGCAGCCCCAGCATTTT.

The J gene is TRBJ1-2, the V gene TRBV18; D is ambiguous. CDR1 is KGHSH and CDR2 is LQKENI in the germline V gene. The V and J ends lost 3 bases and 8 bases respectively, with 22 bases between them. CDR3 length: 16 residues. The CDR3 nucleotides read TGTGCCAGCTCACCGGCCCAGGTTCTCCTATCCTGGGGCTACACCTTC. This codes for CASSPAQVLLSWGYTF.